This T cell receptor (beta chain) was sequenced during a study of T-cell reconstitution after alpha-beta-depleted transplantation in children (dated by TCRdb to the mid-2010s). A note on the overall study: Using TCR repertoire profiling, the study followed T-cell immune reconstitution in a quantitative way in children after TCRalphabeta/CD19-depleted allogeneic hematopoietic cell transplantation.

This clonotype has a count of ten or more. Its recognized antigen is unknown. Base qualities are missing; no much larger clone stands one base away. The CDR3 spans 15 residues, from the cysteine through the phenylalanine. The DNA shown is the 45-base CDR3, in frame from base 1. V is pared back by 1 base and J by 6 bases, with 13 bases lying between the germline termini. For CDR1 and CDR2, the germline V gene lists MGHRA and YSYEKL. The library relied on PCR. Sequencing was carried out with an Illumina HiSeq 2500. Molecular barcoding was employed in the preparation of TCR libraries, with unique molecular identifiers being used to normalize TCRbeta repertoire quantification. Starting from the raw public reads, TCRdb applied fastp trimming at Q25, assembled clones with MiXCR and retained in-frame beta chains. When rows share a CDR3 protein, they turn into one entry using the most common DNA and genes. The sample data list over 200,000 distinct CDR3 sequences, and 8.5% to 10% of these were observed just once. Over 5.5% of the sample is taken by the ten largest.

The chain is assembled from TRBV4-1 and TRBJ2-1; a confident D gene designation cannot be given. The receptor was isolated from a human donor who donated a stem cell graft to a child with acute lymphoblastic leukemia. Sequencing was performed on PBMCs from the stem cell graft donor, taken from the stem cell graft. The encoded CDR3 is CASSQVPQTTNEQFF. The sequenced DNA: TGCGCCAGCAGCCAAGTCCCCCAAACGACCAATGAGCAGTTCTTC.